This T cell receptor (beta chain) was found in a study of T cells after yellow fever vaccination. In TCRdb, the 5' RACE reads were re-called with MiXCR into one record per CDR3 protein. The sample lists a few hundred thousand distinct CDR3 sequences, 18% occurring once. The study, taken as a whole, reports: A faster peak, day 5 versus 15, was reached by the weaker secondary response.

Germline V gives CDR1 MGHDK, CDR2 SYGVNS. The CDR3 extends over 14 amino acids. Trimming pared 5 bases from V and 2 bases from J, leaving 10 bases between. In its sample, this clonotype was seen a few times. Its target is not known. This TCR was sampled from a man younger than 35 who received the YFV17D yellow fever vaccine. This chain connects TRBV25-1 to TRBJ2-1, with D uncertain. This specimen was PBMCs, taken before the yellow fever booster vaccination. CDR3 sequence (DNA): TGTGCCAGCAGTCCCCGTCCTCCCTACAATGAGCAGTTCTTC. Translated: CASSPRPPYNEQFF.